This entry concerns a single T cell receptor beta chain. The data were taken from a study of blood T cell repertoires in COVID-19. Study-level information: The analysed material was cDNA or gDNA that came from T cells, B-cell-depleted T cells, or PBMCs.

The V end was cut by 5 bases, the J end by 2 bases, with 12 bases between. Per the germline V gene, CDR1 is SGHTA and CDR2 is FQGNSA. The CDR3 consists of 14 residues. Per the original methods: The assay estimated nucleated cells by amplifying reference gene primers. This table comes from immunoSEQ multiplex PCR, and its TCRdb copy is limited to in-frame clones, with some not included. V, J and clone size derive from that table, while D and trimming were established from the DNA sequence. The sample holds fewer than 85,000 clones, about 83% seen once. This TCR came from a man between 60 and 75 years old with acute or convalescent COVID-19. The genes are TRBV7-2 and TRBJ1-2; D not certain. The specimen was peripheral blood. The CDR3 sequence is CASSPPTGNYGYTF. Here the CDR3 DNA reads TGTGCCAGCAGCCCACCAACGGGAAACTATGGCTACACCTTC.